Here is one TCR beta chain with its context. V lost 5 bases and J lost 13; bases outside the gene matches: 3. CDR3 size: 11 residues. Germline values: CDR1 MNHEY, CDR2 SVGAGI. The sample belongs to a study of blood T cell repertoires in COVID-19. In the study overall: Both acute and convalescent COVID-19 samples were obtained from the United States, Italy and Spain.

Original processing methods: For nucleated cells, counts were estimated from reference gene primer amplification. Repertoires were generated with immunoSEQ multiplex PCR, while TCRdb's copy carries only in-frame clones and drops some. V, J and clone size were drawn from that table, and D and trimming were deduced from the DNA. The sample consists of about 150,000 clones, 65% to 90% of them appearing once. The sequenced sample consisted of peripheral blood. The gene calls are TRBV6-5 and TRBJ2-1, with TRBD2 matching over 9 bases. This sequence was found in a woman between 55 and 75 years old with COVID-19, enrolled during active disease. This chain's CDR3 is CASSPGTSQFF. CDR3 nucleotide sequence: TGTGCCAGCAGTCCCGGGACTAGCCAGTTCTTC.